This T cell receptor beta chain was observed in a study of blood T cell repertoires in COVID-19 (dated by TCRdb to the early 2020s). Context from the whole study: Samples from collaborators originated in the United States, Italy and Spain and spanned both the acute and convalescent phases of COVID-19. The prospective study material was composed of cDNA or gDNA derived from T cells, B-cell-depleted T cells, or PBMCs. Deeply sampled blood TCRbeta repertoires from subjects exposed to, actively infected with, or recovered from COVID-19 were included in the dataset. The repertoires were released in a freely available public database intended as a resource for research on the immune response to SARS-CoV-2. The samples were drawn from two sources: the first 160 participants of the ongoing ImmuneRACE study, and approximately 1,300 subjects contributed by 6 global collaborators. A de-identified subject ID, COVID-19 status, age in years and sex were almost always included in the sample metadata. Where available, HLA class I and class II types were taken from metadata supplied by the sample provider and were not determined by assay-based typing. Here is what the overall study found, with its caveats: The quantity of clinical and demographic metadata differed by source and by participant and was supplied without curation.

Spanning cysteine to phenylalanine, the CDR3 consists of 14 amino acids. The read is trimmed to its CDR3 DNA, 42 bases read in frame from base 1. Reading the germline V gene (reference sequence) gives CDR1 SGHNT and CDR2 YYREEE. After removal of 5 bases from V and 4 bases from J, the junction retains 5 bases not matched to a gene. At one collaborating source in Seattle, patients were enrolled during active infection and were followed longitudinally through the course of disease. Each collaborating institution followed its own protocols to collect whole blood in K2EDTA tubes. For TCRbeta analysis, collaborator samples were shipped as frozen whole blood, as isolated PBMCs, or as DNA extracted from either sample type. In its sample, this clone was seen once. It has no known antigen specificity. Per-nucleotide qualities are absent, and no much larger clonotype sits a single base away. TCRbeta CDR3 regions were amplified from genomic DNA using the immunoSEQ Assay, a bias-controlled multiplex PCR. In the authors' own workflow: The number of nucleated cells in each sample was estimated by amplification of reference gene primers within the assay. To quantify the absolute abundance of each unique TCRbeta CDR3 rearrangement, sequence reads were collapsed and filtered. Productive Simpson clonality was computed per sample as the square root of Simpson's diversity index over productive rearrangements. Imported from immuneACCESS, the table was reduced by TCRdb to in-frame sequences with V and J called. These copies leave out some clones; in studies compared against another copy, an unresolved V gene accounts for under half, and the cause of the remainder is not known. The V and J calls and clone size were taken over from that table, and D and trimming were inferred from the DNA. This sample has approximately 500,000 clones in its table, and 85% to 90% of those were observed once. The top ten clones comprise under 8.5% of the sample.

The receptor comes from a woman in her 50s with COVID-19, enrolled during active disease. The V and J segments used are TRBV5-4 and TRBJ2-3; the junction holds 9 bases that match TRBD2. Sequences were obtained from peripheral blood. The sequenced DNA is TGTGCCAGCAGAACTAGCGGGTACCCAGATACGCAGTATTTT. This encodes CASRTSGYPDTQYF.